This passage covers 18 T cell receptor beta chains from one sample sequenced in a study of blood T cell repertoires in COVID-19. Sequencing was performed with immunoSEQ multiplex PCR; in TCRdb, only in-frame clones are kept and a portion is missing. The sample shows 200,000 to 250,000 clones, roughly 90% of them seen only once. Material: peripheral blood. Source of these receptors: a woman in her sixties with acute or convalescent COVID-19.

CDR3 bases: TGTGCCAGCAGTTTATGGGCAGGGAACACCGGGGAGCTGTTTTTT. Translating it yields CASSLWAGNTGELFF. J is TRBJ2-2 and V is TRBV28, with D uncertain. Trimming pared 0 bases from V and 1 base from J, leaving 6 bases between. Germline CDR1 reads MDHEN; CDR2 reads SYDVKM. This CDR3 is built from 15 residues.

The rearrangement uses TRBV6-2 or TRBV6-3 and TRBJ2-5; D perhaps matches TRBD1 (8 bases). Germline values: CDR1 MNHEY, CDR2 SVGEGT. Trimming removed 5 bases at V and 5 bases at J, with 12 bases between. The CDR3 is 13 residues long. The CDR3 sequence is CASSHRGGETQYF. CDR3 nucleotide sequence: TGTGCCAGCAGTCACAGGGGGGGCGAGACCCAGTACTTC.

The chain joins TRBV2 to TRBJ2-3; D uncertain. CDR1 SNHLY and CDR2 FYNNEI come from the germline V gene. CDR3 length: 14 amino acids. V dropped 3 bases and J dropped 7 bases, with 14 bases sitting between them. This chain's CDR3 is CASSESFNLNTQYF. CDR3 bases: TGTGCCAGCAGTGAGAGTTTTAACTTAAATACGCAGTATTTT. The full variable domain, its missing parts supplied by reference TRBV2 and TRBJ2-3, is EPEVTQTPSHQVTQMGQEVILRCVPISNHLYFYWYRQILGQKVEFLVSFYNNEISEKSEIFDDQFSVERPDGSNFTLKIRSTKLEDSAMYFCASSESFNLNTQYFGPGTRLTVL.

The gene calls are TRBV5-1 and TRBJ1-2, with 9 bases identical to TRBD1. This CDR3 comprises 16 residues. Looked up from germline, CDR1 is SGHRS and CDR2 is YFSETQ. J lost 5 bases, V lost 2 bases, and 10 bases had no gene match. The CDR3 DNA reads TGCGCCAGCAGCTTTTTGGGGGACAGGGACACGTATGGCTACACCTTC. Translating it yields CASSFLGDRDTYGYTF.

The V call is TRBV5-1, the J call TRBJ1-1; 7 nucleotides agree with TRBD1. This CDR3 comprises 15 residues. Germline V gene lookup returns CDR1 SGHRS and CDR2 YFSETQ. Trimming at V came to 5 bases and at J to 1 base, leaving 8 bases not matched to a gene. This CDR3 is CASREGQASNTEAFF. The CDR3 DNA is TGCGCCAGCAGGGAAGGACAGGCCTCGAACACTGAAGCTTTCTTT.

The chain couples TRBV30 to TRBJ1-2; D uncertain. This CDR3 spans 15 amino acids. The V end was cut by 0 bases, the J end by 6 bases, with 17 bases between. The germline CDR1 and CDR2 sequences are GTSNPN and SVGIG (reference sequence). This chain's CDR3 is CAWSVLWGGLDGYTF. The CDR3 nucleotides are TGTGCCTGGAGTGTACTATGGGGAGGCCTAGATGGCTACACCTTC.

The chain employs TRBV5-1 and TRBJ2-7; 8 nucleotides agree with TRBD1. Germline V gene sequence: CDR1 SGHRS, CDR2 YFSETQ. The junction had 10 bases not matched to a gene; V was cut back by 4 bases and J by 7 bases. The CDR3 contains 14 residues. Written as DNA, the CDR3 is TGCGCCAGCAGCCGCGATCCGGACAGGGAAGAGCAGTACTTC. Translation gives CASSRDPDREEQYF.

The V gene is TRBV30, the J gene TRBJ1-4; D is unresolved. Trimming cost V 1 base and J 14 bases, with 20 bases left between them. Germline V lookup: CDR1 GTSNPN, CDR2 SVGIG (reference sequence). The CDR3 runs 14 residues. For the CDR3, the DNA is TGTGCCTGGAGTGCCAAGGGTCGGACTACATTGCTGTTTTTT. It specifies CAWSAKGRTTLLFF.

This sequence joins TRBV5-5 and TRBJ1-4, with D possibly matching TRBD1 (5 bases). CDR1 is SGHKS, CDR2 YYEKEE, per germline (reference sequence). V gave up 0 bases and J gave up 5 bases, with 11 bases separating them. CDR3 length: 15 residues. The CDR3 DNA follows: TGTGCCAGCAGCTTGGGGGGCGCGGGAAATGAAAAACTGTTTTTT. Translation gives CASSLGGAGNEKLFF.

The chain carries TRBV6-2 or TRBV6-3 and TRBJ1-6; 7 nucleotides align to TRBD1. The CDR3 spans 16 residues. Per germline, CDR1 MNHEY and CDR2 SVGEGT. The V segment lost 5 bases and the J segment 3 bases; nucleotides outside the gene matches: 7. The CDR3 sequence: CASSLSTGYYNSPLHF. The CDR3 DNA is TGTGCCAGCAGTCTATCGACAGGGTACTATAATTCACCCCTCCACTTT.

The chain is built from TRBV6-5 and TRBJ2-7; 9 bases match TRBD1. Germline V CDR1 and CDR2: MNHEY, SVGAGI. The length of the CDR3 is 14 residues. V dropped 6 bases and J dropped 4; count of bases not matched to a gene: 7. The CDR3 sequence: CASSRRTGVYEQYF. The CDR3 nucleotides are TGTGCCAGCAGCCGCCGGACAGGGGTATACGAGCAGTACTTC.

The chain recombines TRBV28 with TRBJ2-7, with 12 bases identical to TRBD1. This CDR3 is 15 amino acids long. Germline V gene sequence: CDR1 MDHEN, CDR2 SYDVKM. J lost 4 bases, V lost 6 bases, and 7 bases had no gene match. CDR3 region: CASRTGTGGIYEQYF. The CDR3 nucleotides read TGTGCCAGCAGAACGGGGACAGGGGGCATTTACGAGCAGTACTTC.

This chain joins TRBV5-6 and TRBJ1-2, with a tentative D call TRBD1 (6 bases). The V and J ends lost 0 bases and 5 bases respectively, with 17 bases between them. The germline gives CDR1 SGHDT, CDR2 YYEEEE. CDR3 length: 16 amino acids. CDR3 protein: CASSLGERGHEYGYTF. CDR3 bases: TGTGCCAGCAGCTTGGGCGAAAGGGGACACGAGTATGGCTACACCTTC.

The chain employs TRBV19 and TRBJ1-2, with a weak D call TRBD1 (6 bases). V dropped 5 bases and J dropped 0 bases, with 13 bases sitting between them. CDR1 is LNHDA, CDR2 SQIVND, per germline (reference sequence). The CDR3 runs to 15 residues. The CDR3 spells CASSLGRDTNYGYTF. DNA for the CDR3: TGTGCCAGTAGTTTGGGACGGGACACTAACTATGGCTACACCTTC.

The count of this clone is one. This chain joins TRBV6-2 or TRBV6-3 and TRBJ2-2; tentative D call: TRBD2 (6 bases). Germline V gene sequence: CDR1 MNHEY, CDR2 SVGEGT. There are 15 residues in the CDR3. Trimming shortened V by 2 bases and J by 4 bases, and 11 bases separated the two germline ends. The DNA of the CDR3 is TGTGCCAGCAGTTACCTGGGGGGAAGCACCGGGGAGCTGTTTTTT. This translates into CASSYLGGSTGELFF.

This sequence joins TRBV5-1 and TRBJ1-4, with D possibly TRBD1 on 5 matching bases. V shed 0 bases and J shed 2 bases, with 17 bases lying between them. The length of the CDR3 is 18 residues. Germline values: CDR1 SGHRS, CDR2 YFSETQ. The CDR3 DNA follows: TGCGCCAGCAGCTTGGACAACTGGATAGGGGTCACTAATGAAAAACTGTTTTTT. It yields the protein CASSLDNWIGVTNEKLFF. Variable domain in full (rest from reference TRBV5-1 and TRBJ1-4): KAGVTQTPRYLIKTRGQQVTLSCSPISGHRSVSWYQQTPGQGLQFLFEYFSETQRNKGNFPGRFSGRQFSNSRSEMNVSTLELGDSALYLCASSLDNWIGVTNEKLFFGSGTQLSVL.

V usage is TRBV7-6 and J usage is TRBJ2-1; D may be TRBD1 (5 bases). The V gene lost 0 bases and the J gene lost 8 bases, with 14 bases spanning the gap. CDR1 SGHVS and CDR2 FNYEAQ come from the germline V gene. This CDR3 is 15 amino acids long. This CDR3 reads CASSLAQSGSDEQFF. The CDR3 DNA is TGTGCCAGCAGCTTAGCCCAATCAGGGTCCGATGAGCAGTTCTTC. Full variable domain (rest looked up from reference TRBV7-6 and TRBJ2-1): GAGVSQSPRYKVTKRGQDVALRCDPISGHVSLYWYRQALGQGPEFLTYFNYEAQQDKSGLPNDRFSAERPEGSISTLTIQRTEQRDSAMYRCASSLAQSGSDEQFFGPGTRLTVL.

The rearrangement uses TRBV19 and TRBJ2-1; weak D call: TRBD2 (6 bases). Trimming cost V 1 base and J 2 bases, with 15 bases left between them. The CDR3 has 17 amino acids. CDR1 LNHDA and CDR2 SQIVND come from the germline V gene (reference sequence). This CDR3 reads CASSIGGSGPAYNEQFF. The DNA for the CDR3 is TGTGCCAGTAGTATAGGTGGTAGCGGTCCCGCCTACAATGAGCAGTTCTTC.